This T cell receptor beta chain derives from a study of T-cell memory formation after mild COVID-19. Study-wide context: For the most part, TCR clusters were specific to one donor. Study-wide results and caveats: Memory sampled before infection contained some responding clones, suggesting cross-reactive memory joined. Among CD4+ contracting clones, most were CM and EM, and CD8+ ones EMRA.

Germline V gene lookup returns CDR1 MDHEN and CDR2 SYDVKM. The CDR3 extends over 18 amino acids. V dropped 2 bases and J dropped 1; count of bases not matched to a gene: 8. TCRalpha and TCRbeta libraries used 5'RACE with constant-segment primers and UMIs. From the 5' RACE reads, TCRdb called clonotypes with MiXCR, one entry per CDR3 protein. The repertoire holds 250,000 to 300,000 distinct CDR3 sequences, with about a sixth as singletons. This clonotype appeared a few times. Its target is unknown. This receptor was identified in a man aged 18 to 29 who had mild COVID-19 (a few samples of this study predate the infection). Cell type and time point are not known. This chain joins TRBV28 and TRBJ1-6; TRBD1 matches at 7 bases. The sample was PBMCs or a T cell subset sorted from them (not recorded which). The CDR3 DNA follows: TGTGCCAGCAGTTTAACACCCCCAGGGGGGTCCTATAATTCACCCCTCCACTTT. Translated, it gives CASSLTPPGGSYNSPLHF.